What follows are 20 T cell receptor beta chains derived from one specimen sequenced in a study of CD8 T cells in Susac syndrome. Random hexamers served to reverse transcribe roughly 0.5 to 1 ug RNA. In TCRdb, the immunoSEQ multiplex PCR reads were re-called with MiXCR into one record per CDR3 protein. Among about 120,000 distinct CDR3 sequences listed, approximately 90% were seen once. The sequencing sample was made of CD8+ T cells from PBMCs. All receptors derive from a human donor in good health.

This sequence joins TRBV2 and TRBJ2-3; maybe TRBD1 (5 bases). V was cut by 8 bases and J by 1 base, with 10 bases left in between. CDR3 length equals 13 residues. Germline lookup yields CDR1 SNHLY and CDR2 FYNNEI. CDR3 sequence reads: CASARGGTDTQYF. CDR3 DNA: TGTGCCAGCGCTAGGGGTGGCACAGATACGCAGTATTTT.

The chain is built from TRBV12-3 or TRBV12-4 and TRBJ2-7, with D unclear. The CDR3 is 13 residues long. Trimming pared 8 bases from V and 4 bases from J, leaving 15 bases between. DNA for the CDR3: TGTGCCAGCCAGGTTTCTGCCGAATACGAGCAGTACTTC. Translating gives CASQVSAEYEQYF.

The chain is built from TRBV7-3 and TRBJ2-3, with D possibly being TRBD1 (7 bases). V lost 5 bases and J lost 4, with 16 bases in between. The CDR3 spans 15 residues. CDR1 and CDR2 (germline): SGHTA, FQGTGA. The CDR3 sequence: CASSPGDSMADTQYF. The DNA of the CDR3 is TGTGCCAGCAGCCCGGGGGACAGTATGGCAGATACGCAGTATTTT. Supplemented by reference TRBV7-3 and TRBJ2-3, the full variable domain reads GAGVSQTPSNKVTEKGKYVELRCDPISGHTALYWYRQSLGQGPEFLIYFQGTGAADDSGLPNDRFFAVRPEGSVSTLKIQRTERGDSAVYLCASSPGDSMADTQYFGPGTRLTVL.

This chain joins TRBV9 and TRBJ2-1, with 8 bases that match TRBD2. The CDR3 has 14 residues. CDR1 SGDLS and CDR2 YYNGEE come from the germline V gene. The ends lost 4 bases at V and 6 bases at J; junction bases unmatched: 6. The CDR3 region has the DNA TGTGCCAGCAGCCCCAGCGGGAGTGGCAATGAGCAGTTCTTC. Its protein is CASSPSGSGNEQFF.

This clonotype was found once. The V call is TRBV6-2 or TRBV6-3, the J call TRBJ1-5; the D is unclear. The CDR3 sequence is 12 residues long. The V gene lost 4 bases and the J gene lost 9 bases, with 10 bases spanning the gap. Germline V gives CDR1 MNHEY, CDR2 SVGEGT. The CDR3 spells CASSSPQSPQHF. Written as DNA, the CDR3 is TGTGCCAGCAGTTCCCCACAGTCGCCCCAGCATTTT.

The V gene is TRBV2, the J gene TRBJ2-5; the match to TRBD1 covers 10 bases. Germline CDR1 reads SNHLY; CDR2 reads FYNNEI. V shed 7 bases, J shed 5 bases, and the junction held 10 bases outside the gene matches. The CDR3 is 15 residues long. CDR3 residues: CASNPGQGPKETQYF. DNA for the CDR3: TGTGCCAGCAACCCGGGACAGGGGCCCAAGGAGACCCAGTACTTC.

The V and J genes are TRBV7-2 and TRBJ2-7; D is unresolved. The length of the CDR3 is 14 residues. CDR1 is SGHTA and CDR2 is FQGNSA in the germline V gene. Trimming removed 4 bases at V and 3 bases at J, with 13 bases between. The CDR3 coding sequence is TGTGCCAGCAGCTCTTCAGGATTCAGCTACGAGCAGTACTTC. Its protein is CASSSSGFSYEQYF.

The chain employs TRBV11-1 and TRBJ2-7; tentative D call: TRBD2 (6 bases). CDR1 is SGHAT, CDR2 FQDESV, per germline (reference sequence). The CDR3 is 14 residues long. Trimming shortened V by 3 bases and J by 2 bases, and 11 bases separated the two germline ends. CDR3 loop: CASSFSGPPYEQYF. As DNA, the CDR3 is TGTGCCAGCAGCTTTAGCGGTCCTCCCTACGAGCAGTACTTC. The whole variable domain, remainder taken from reference TRBV11-1 and TRBJ2-7, is EAEVAQSPRYKITEKSQAVAFWCDPISGHATLYWYRQILGQGPELLVQFQDESVVDDSQLPKDRFSAERLKGVDSTLKIQPAELGDSAMYLCASSFSGPPYEQYFGPGTRLTVT.

The DNA of the CDR3 is TGTGCCAGCGGGATAGCGTCATCCTACGAGCAGTACTTC. Translated, it gives CASGIASSYEQYF. The chain joins TRBV7-2 to TRBJ2-7, with a tentative D call TRBD2 (5 bases). With 8 bases removed from V and 1 base from J, the gap between germline ends came to 12 bases. This CDR3 spans 13 amino acids. Germline CDR1 reads SGHTA; CDR2 reads FQGNSA.

The V and J genes are TRBV30 and TRBJ2-2, with 10 bases matching TRBD2. After removal of 4 bases from V and 4 bases from J, the junction contained 6 bases not matched to a gene. Germline V gives CDR1 GTSNPN, CDR2 SVGIG (reference sequence). The CDR3 extends over 15 amino acids. The CDR3 reads CAWITSGRGTGELFF. The CDR3 bases are TGTGCCTGGATCACCAGCGGGAGGGGCACCGGGGAGCTGTTTTTT.

The chain links TRBV7-2 to TRBJ1-2; D is undetermined. Between the trimmed V and J ends, which lost 5 bases and 4 bases, there was a span of 11 bases. Germline-derived CDR1 and CDR2 are SGHTA and FQGNSA. The CDR3 spans 13 residues. The CDR3 region has the DNA TGTGCCAGCAGCCCCCCGGGCGGCTATGGCTACACCTTC. It translates to CASSPPGGYGYTF.

This clonotype was seen once. This chain connects TRBV6-1 to TRBJ2-2; 14 bases align to TRBD2. CDR1 and CDR2 (germline): MNHNS, SASEGT. Trimming at V came to 5 bases and at J to 6 bases, leaving 14 bases not matched to a gene. The CDR3 is 19 amino acids. The chain's CDR3 is CASSKRLAGGLTVAGELFF. The DNA of the CDR3 is TGTGCCAGCAGTAAAAGACTAGCGGGAGGGCTGACAGTGGCCGGGGAGCTGTTTTTT.

The V gene is TRBV28, the J gene TRBJ2-7, with TRBD1 identical over 9 bases. The CDR3 runs 15 residues. Germline V lookup: CDR1 MDHEN, CDR2 SYDVKM. Germline trimming cut 3 bases from V and 4 bases from J; bases unmatched to any gene: 7. The CDR3: CASSFPGQGAYEQYF. CDR3 DNA: TGTGCCAGCAGTTTTCCGGGACAGGGAGCTTACGAGCAGTACTTC.

The chain is built from TRBV21-1 and TRBJ1-1; the table's D gene call, TRBD1, was not cross checked with the DNA. TRBV21-1 is a pseudogene. The CDR3 is 15 residues long. CDR3 coding DNA: TGTGCCAGCGTAAACGATCGGGTAGGGGGCACTGAAGCTTTCTTT. It codes for CASVNDRVGGTEAFF.

This CDR3 is CATSDRGLAGTDTQYF. The DNA for the CDR3 is TGTGCCACCAGTGACCGGGGACTAGCGGGCACAGATACGCAGTATTTT. The chain carries TRBV24-1 and TRBJ2-3; 11 bases are a match to TRBD2. Germline lookup yields CDR1 KGHDR and CDR2 SFDVKD. V lost 4 bases to trimming and J lost 1 base; unmatched junction nucleotides: 3. The CDR3 spans 16 residues.

The rearrangement links TRBV12-3 or TRBV12-4 to TRBJ1-1; perhaps TRBD1 as D (5 bases). The CDR3 covers 15 residues. The germline V and J ends were trimmed by 2 bases and 5 bases, with 15 bases remaining between them. CDR3 sequence reads: CASSLMTGAGTEAFF. The CDR3, as DNA: TGTGCCAGCAGTTTAATGACCGGGGCGGGGACTGAAGCTTTCTTT.

The chain has TRBV10-3 and TRBJ1-3; D is undetermined. From germline, CDR1 is ENHRY and CDR2 SYGVKD. The CDR3 has 12 residues. Trimming took 2 bases from V and 4 from J, leaving 3 bases between them. The CDR3 DNA reads TGTGCCATCAGTGAGGCCGGAAACACCATATATTTT. It is translated as CAISEAGNTIYF.

The rearrangement links TRBV27 to TRBJ1-6; TRBD1 is a possible D gene (6 bases). V lost 5 bases and J 7 bases, leaving 24 bases between the germline ends. The CDR3 runs 18 residues. Per germline, CDR1 MNHEY and CDR2 SMNVEV (reference sequence). The DNA for the CDR3 is TGTGCCAGCAGTCCTAAACGACAGGAACCTATAAGGAATTCACCCCTCCACTTT. Its translation is CASSPKRQEPIRNSPLHF.

The chain uses TRBV5-1 and TRBJ1-1, with a weak D call TRBD1 (6 bases). Germline CDR1 reads SGHRS; CDR2 reads YFSETQ. The germline V and J ends were trimmed by 4 bases and 4 bases, with 14 bases remaining between them. The CDR3 spans 14 residues. The CDR3 nucleotides are TGCGCCAGCAGCAGCCCGGGACACATCACTGAAGCTTTCTTT. Translating gives CASSSPGHITEAFF. The variable domain in full, with the rest retrieved from reference TRBV5-1 and TRBJ1-1, is KAGVTQTPRYLIKTRGQQVTLSCSPISGHRSVSWYQQTPGQGLQFLFEYFSETQRNKGNFPGRFSGRQFSNSRSEMNVSTLELGDSALYLCASSSPGHITEAFFGQGTRLTVV.

This chain links TRBV6-2 or TRBV6-3 with TRBJ1-5; D not resolved. The CDR3 totals 14 residues. Germline lookup yields CDR1 MNHEY and CDR2 SVGEGT. V was pared by 0 bases and J by 0 bases, with 3 bases between. The CDR3 region is CASSYSGSNQPQHF. DNA of the CDR3: TGTGCCAGCAGTTACTCGGGTAGCAATCAGCCCCAGCATTTT.